Below are 20 T cell receptor beta chains sequenced from a single sample in a study of blood T cell repertoires in COVID-19. Assay: immunoSEQ multiplex PCR; the TCRdb copy retains only in-frame clones and omits some. The sample includes about 240,000 clones, about 83% of them seen just once. The specimen was peripheral blood. These receptors were collected from a man under 40 who had recovered from COVID-19.

The count of this clone is one. The genes are TRBV9 and TRBJ2-3, with 7 bases aligning to TRBD2. Trimming took 3 bases from V and 6 from J; bases not matched to a gene: 10. This CDR3 has 15 residues. Looked up from germline, CDR1 is SGDLS and CDR2 is YYNGEE. CDR3 nucleotide sequence: TGTGCCAGCAGCGGCGGGGGAAATAGGATTGATACGCAGTATTTT. Its translation: CASSGGGNRIDTQYF.

The rearrangement uses TRBV5-5 and TRBJ2-7, with D perhaps TRBD1 (7 bases). Germline-derived CDR1 and CDR2 are SGHKS and YYEKEE (reference sequence). Trimming shortened V by 1 base and J by 7 bases, and 24 bases separated the two germline ends. The CDR3 is made up of 17 amino acids. The DNA of the CDR3 is TGTGCCAGCAGCTTGAGGGTGCGAACAGGGGAGGATGGAGAGCAGTACGTC. Protein: CASSLRVRTGEDGEQYV.

V usage is TRBV6-1 and J usage is TRBJ2-7, with a possible D match to TRBD2 (6 bases). CDR1 and CDR2 (germline): MNHNS, SASEGT. This CDR3 has 12 amino acids. The ends were cut back, 2 bases at V and 12 bases at J, with 14 bases in the middle. Written as DNA, the CDR3 is TGTGCCAGCAGTGAATTAGGCGGGGCGGTGTACGTC. Its translation is CASSELGGAVYV.

The chain couples TRBV10-3 to TRBJ1-4; D remains ambiguous. V was trimmed by 0 bases and J by 3 bases, leaving 14 bases between them. Germline V lookup: CDR1 ENHRY, CDR2 SYGVKD. The CDR3 totals 17 residues. The CDR3 nucleotides are TGTGCCATCAGTGAGTCGATACACCCCACCGCTAATGAAAAACTGTTTTTT. Translation gives CAISESIHPTANEKLFF.

The V gene is TRBV5-1, the J gene TRBJ1-1; 7 bases map to TRBD1. The junction had 4 bases not matched to a gene; V was cut back by 0 bases and J by 2 bases. The germline CDR1 and CDR2 sequences are SGHRS and YFSETQ. This CDR3 is 15 amino acids long. The CDR3 spells CASSLGDSPNTEAFF. The CDR3 DNA is TGCGCCAGCAGCTTGGGGGACAGTCCTAACACTGAAGCTTTCTTT.

This chain connects TRBV5-1 to TRBJ1-3; 7 positions agree with TRBD1. The germline CDR1 and CDR2 sequences are SGHRS and YFSETQ. This CDR3 region has 14 residues. The J segment lost 4 bases and the V segment lost 1 base, leaving 2 bases of the junction unmatched. The DNA of the CDR3 is TGCGCCAGCAGCTTGACAGGGGAAGGAAACACCATATATTTT. Its protein is CASSLTGEGNTIYF.

This clone turned up a few times. The DNA for the CDR3 is TGTGCCAGCAGCTTAGATCGATCGGGGAACACCGGGGAGCTGTTTTTT. It translates to CASSLDRSGNTGELFF. V usage is TRBV11-2 and J usage is TRBJ2-2; the D is unclear. The germline V gene has CDR1 SGHAT and CDR2 FQNNGV. The CDR3 runs 16 residues. Trimming took 0 bases from V and 1 from J, leaving 9 bases between them. The full variable domain, its missing parts supplied by reference TRBV11-2 and TRBJ2-2, is EAGVAQSPRYKIIEKRQSVAFWCNPISGHATLYWYQQILGQGPKLLIQFQNNGVVDDSQLPKDRFSAERLKGVDSTLKIQPAKLEDSAVYLCASSLDRSGNTGELFFGEGSRLTVL.

This clone was seen a few times. The chain links TRBV5-1 to TRBJ2-7; 7 bases are shared with TRBD1. This CDR3 is built from 15 residues. Looked up from germline, CDR1 is SGHRS and CDR2 is YFSETQ. V was pared by 4 bases and J by 2 bases, with 9 bases of the junction left unmatched. The CDR3 here is CASSPLGQAAYEQYF. The CDR3, as DNA: TGCGCCAGCAGCCCACTAGGACAGGCCGCCTACGAGCAGTACTTC.

The chain uses TRBV6-5 and TRBJ1-1; 9 bases are shared with TRBD1. The CDR3 has 13 amino acids. V was clipped by 8 bases and J by 11 bases; unmatched bases: 12. Germline V gene lookup returns CDR1 MNHEY and CDR2 SVGAGI. The CDR3 nucleotides read TGTGCCAGCCGACTGGGACAGGGAGATTTGGCTTTCTTT. Translation: CASRLGQGDLAFF.

The rearrangement joins TRBV5-4 to TRBJ2-7; TRBD2 matches 8 bases. Germline values: CDR1 SGHNT, CDR2 YYREEE (reference sequence). Losses at the gene ends were 2 bases for V and 3 bases for J; bases not matched to a gene: 4. This CDR3 has 14 amino acids. Here the CDR3 DNA reads TGTGCCAGCAGCTTAGCGGGGGCCAACTACGAGCAGTACGTC. This translates into CASSLAGANYEQYV.

This clone was detected once. The J gene is TRBJ2-1, the V gene TRBV6-4, with 11 positions matching TRBD2. The length of the CDR3 is 15 residues. CDR1 and CDR2 (germline): MRHNA, SNTAGT. V shed 7 bases, J shed 5 bases, and the junction held 7 bases outside the gene matches. Here the CDR3 DNA reads TGTGCCAGCACCCCTACTAGCGGGGGAAACAATGAGCAGTTCTTC. The encoded protein is CASTPTSGGNNEQFF.

The chain has TRBV5-1 and TRBJ2-7, with D tentatively TRBD2 (6 bases). V was pared by 0 bases and J by 5 bases, with 9 bases between. The CDR3 contains 13 residues. The germline CDR1 and CDR2 sequences are SGHRS and YFSETQ. This CDR3 reads CASSLGSGDEQYV. CDR3 nucleotide sequence: TGCGCCAGCAGCTTGGGGTCGGGAGACGAGCAGTACGTC.

The chain uses TRBV20-1 and TRBJ1-2, with D perhaps TRBD1 (5 bases). CDR3 length: 11 amino acids. V dropped 6 bases and J dropped 7 bases, with 12 bases sitting between them. Germline V gene data show CDR1 as DFQATT and CDR2 as SNEGSKA (reference sequence). DNA for the CDR3: TGCAGTGCCTCTCTAGGGGTTGGCTACACCTTC. It is translated as CSASLGVGYTF.

The count of this clone is one. This chain uses TRBV7-8 with TRBJ1-6; D not resolved. Trimming pared 1 base from V and 7 bases from J, leaving 5 bases between. The CDR3 covers 13 residues. CDR1 SGHVS and CDR2 FQNEAQ come from the germline V gene. CDR3 nucleotide sequence: TGTGCCAGCAGCTTAGGCAGAAATTCACCCCTCCACTTT. Amino acids: CASSLGRNSPLHF. Using reference TRBV7-8 and TRBJ1-6 for the parts outside the CDR3, the full variable domain is GAGVSQSPRYKVAKRGQDVALRCDPISGHVSLFWYQQALGQGPEFLTYFQNEAQLDKSGLPSDRFFAERPEGSVSTLKIQRTQQEDSAVYLCASSLGRNSPLHFGNGTRLTVT.

The count of this clone is one. The chain links TRBV28 to TRBJ1-5; 7 nucleotides match TRBD1. CDR1 and CDR2 from the germline V gene are MDHEN and SYDVKM. With V trimmed by 5 bases and J by 1 base, 11 bases remained unmatched. This CDR3 contains 17 residues. CDR3 residues: CASSPGTENLSNQPQHF. CDR3 DNA sequence: TGTGCCAGCAGTCCCGGGACAGAGAACCTAAGCAATCAGCCCCAGCATTTT.

This clone was recorded only once. This chain links TRBV7-3 with TRBJ2-3; the match to TRBD2 covers 8 bases. V was clipped by 2 bases and J by 4 bases; unmatched bases: 2. The CDR3 spans 14 residues. Germline V gene lookup returns CDR1 SGHTA and CDR2 FQGTGA. This chain's CDR3 is CASSLGAGADTQYF. The CDR3 coding sequence is TGTGCCAGCAGCTTAGGAGCGGGGGCAGATACGCAGTATTTT. The whole variable domain, remainder taken from reference TRBV7-3 and TRBJ2-3, is GAGVSQTPSNKVTEKGKYVELRCDPISGHTALYWYRQSLGQGPEFLIYFQGTGAADDSGLPNDRFFAVRPEGSVSTLKIQRTERGDSAVYLCASSLGAGADTQYFGPGTRLTVL.

V gene TRBV9 combines with J gene TRBJ2-7, with D possibly matching TRBD1 (5 bases). Trimming removed 4 bases at V and 4 bases at J, with 18 bases between. CDR1 and CDR2 (germline): SGDLS, YYNGEE. The CDR3 is made up of 15 amino acids. The CDR3 DNA sequence: TGTGCCAGCAGCCCGGGTCGAGCCAGGGTGTACGAGCAGTACTTC. Protein sequence: CASSPGRARVYEQYF.

The chain couples TRBV10-3 to TRBJ1-4; 7 bases are a match to TRBD1. The CDR3 loop spans 13 amino acids. Losses at the gene ends were 11 bases for V and 3 bases for J; bases not matched to a gene: 6. Germline V lookup: CDR1 ENHRY, CDR2 SYGVKD. The CDR3 DNA follows: TGTGCCGCACGACAGGGAGCTAATGAAAAACTGTTTTTT. Translating gives CAARQGANEKLFF.

The rearrangement uses TRBV5-6 and TRBJ1-6; TRBD1 might be the D (5 bases). Trimming removed 0 bases at V and 9 bases at J, with 13 bases between. The CDR3 has 15 residues. Germline CDR1 reads SGHDT; CDR2 reads YYEEEE. The CDR3 reads CASSLGGGNPSPLHF. The DNA for the CDR3 is TGTGCCAGCAGCTTGGGGGGGGGTAATCCTTCACCCCTCCACTTT. Full variable domain (remainder filled in from reference TRBV5-6 and TRBJ1-6): DAGVTQSPTHLIKTRGQQVTLRCSPKSGHDTVSWYQQALGQGPQFIFQYYEEEERQRGNFPDRFSGHQFPNYSSELNVNALLLGDSALYLCASSLGGGNPSPLHFGNGTRLTVT.

V gene TRBV7-9 combines with J gene TRBJ2-5, with 8 bases fitting TRBD1. The germline V gene has CDR1 SEHNR and CDR2 FQNEAQ (reference sequence). This CDR3 is 15 amino acids long. V was clipped by 3 bases and J by 2 bases; unmatched bases: 5. The CDR3 sequence: CASSFGQGGQETQYF. DNA for the CDR3: TGTGCCAGCAGCTTTGGACAGGGTGGTCAAGAGACCCAGTACTTC.